Sequencing of this T cell receptor (beta chain) was carried out in a study of somatic mutations in cytotoxic T cells in rheumatoid arthritis. Whole-study results and caveats: The largest CD8+ clone made up over 20% of CD8+ cells in about an eighth of the 65 patients. Age was associated with higher CD8+ clonality in rheumatoid arthritis patients, not in healthy controls. What antigens the expanded CD8+ clones targeted remained unknown.

Positive magnetic bead selection was used to isolate CD4+ and CD8+ cells; purity was checked by flow cytometry. Remarks on this clone: The target antigen is unknown.

This table comes from immunoSEQ multiplex PCR, and its TCRdb copy is limited to in-frame clones, with some not included. The sample lists some 38,000 clones, 84% seen once, with roughly 3.1% in the top ten. The sequenced sample consisted of CD8+ T cells sorted from blood. This receptor was taken from a middle-aged man in good health.

The CDR3, as DNA: TGTGCCAGCCTGAGGCCCCCCTATGCCAATGAGCAGTTCTTC. Amino acids: CASLRPPYANEQFF. V and J are TRBV28 and TRBJ2-1; D unresolved. Germline CDR1 reads MDHEN; CDR2 reads SYDVKM. Deletions cut 8 bases from V and 6 bases from J, with 17 bases between. This CDR3 comprises 14 residues.